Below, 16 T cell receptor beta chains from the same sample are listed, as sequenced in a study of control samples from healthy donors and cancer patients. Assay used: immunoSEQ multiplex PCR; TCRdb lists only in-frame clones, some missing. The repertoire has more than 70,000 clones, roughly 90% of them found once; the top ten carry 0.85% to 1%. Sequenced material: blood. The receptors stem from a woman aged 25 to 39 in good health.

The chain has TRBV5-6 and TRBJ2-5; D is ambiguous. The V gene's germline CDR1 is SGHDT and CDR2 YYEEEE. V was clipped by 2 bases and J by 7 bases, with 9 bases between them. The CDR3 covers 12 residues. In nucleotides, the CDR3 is TGTGCCAGCAGCTTCGATCAGGTGACCCAGTACTTC. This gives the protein CASSFDQVTQYF.

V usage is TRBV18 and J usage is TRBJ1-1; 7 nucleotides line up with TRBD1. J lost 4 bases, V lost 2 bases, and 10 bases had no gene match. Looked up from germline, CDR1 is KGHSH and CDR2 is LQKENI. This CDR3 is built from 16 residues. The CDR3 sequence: CASSPITGVLGTEAFF. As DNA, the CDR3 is TGTGCCAGCTCACCAATTACAGGGGTTCTTGGCACTGAAGCTTTCTTT.

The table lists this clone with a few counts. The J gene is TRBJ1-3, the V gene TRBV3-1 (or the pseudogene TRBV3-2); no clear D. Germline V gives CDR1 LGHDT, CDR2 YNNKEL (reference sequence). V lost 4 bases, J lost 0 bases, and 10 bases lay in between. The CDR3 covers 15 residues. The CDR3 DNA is TGTGCCAGCAGCCCCCGGCGGGGCTCTGGAAACACCATATATTTT. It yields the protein CASSPRRGSGNTIYF.

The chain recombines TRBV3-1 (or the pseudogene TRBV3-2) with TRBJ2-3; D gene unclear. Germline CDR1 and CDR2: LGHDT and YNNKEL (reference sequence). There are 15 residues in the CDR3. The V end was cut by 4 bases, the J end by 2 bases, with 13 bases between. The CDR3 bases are TGTGCCAGCAGCCCAGATGGGCGCGTCACAGATACGCAGTATTTT. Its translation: CASSPDGRVTDTQYF.

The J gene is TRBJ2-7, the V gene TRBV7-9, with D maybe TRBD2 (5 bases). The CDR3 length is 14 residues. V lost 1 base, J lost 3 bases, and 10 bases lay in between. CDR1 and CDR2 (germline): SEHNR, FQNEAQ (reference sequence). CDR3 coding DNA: TGTGCCAGCAGCTTAGTGCCGGGGATCTACGAGCAGTACTTC. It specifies CASSLVPGIYEQYF.

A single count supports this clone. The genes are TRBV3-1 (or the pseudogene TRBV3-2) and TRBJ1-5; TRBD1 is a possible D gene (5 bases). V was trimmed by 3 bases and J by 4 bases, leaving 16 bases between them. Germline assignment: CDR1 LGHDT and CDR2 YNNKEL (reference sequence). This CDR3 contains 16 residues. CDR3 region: CASSQFAGGRNQPQHF. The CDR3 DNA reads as TGTGCCAGCAGCCAGTTCGCGGGGGGACGAAATCAGCCCCAGCATTTT.

CDR3 DNA: TGTGCCAGTAGTCTCCAGGGGTCGGGAGATGGCTACACCTTC. Translating gives CASSLQGSGDGYTF. The chain couples TRBV19 to TRBJ1-2; D might be TRBD1 (6 bases). The ends were cut back, 5 bases at V and 6 bases at J, with 16 bases in the middle. The germline CDR1 and CDR2 sequences are LNHDA and SQIVND (reference sequence). This CDR3 contains 14 residues.

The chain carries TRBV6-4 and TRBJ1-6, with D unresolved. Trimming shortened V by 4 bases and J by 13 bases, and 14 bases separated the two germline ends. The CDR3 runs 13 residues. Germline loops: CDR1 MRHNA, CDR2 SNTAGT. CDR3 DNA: TGTGCCAGCAGTGCATCAGGCCTAGAGCCCCTCCACTTT. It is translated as CASSASGLEPLHF.

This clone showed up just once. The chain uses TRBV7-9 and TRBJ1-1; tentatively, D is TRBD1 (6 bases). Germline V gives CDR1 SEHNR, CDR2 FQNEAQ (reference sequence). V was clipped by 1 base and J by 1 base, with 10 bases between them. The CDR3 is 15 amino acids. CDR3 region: CASSLGGARNTEAFF. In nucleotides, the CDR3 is TGTGCCAGCAGCTTAGGGGGGGCACGGAACACTGAAGCTTTCTTT.

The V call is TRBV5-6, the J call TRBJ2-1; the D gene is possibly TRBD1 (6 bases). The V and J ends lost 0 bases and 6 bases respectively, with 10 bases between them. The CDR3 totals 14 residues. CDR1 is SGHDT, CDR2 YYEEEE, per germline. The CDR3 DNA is TGTGCCAGCAGCTTGGTAGGCAGGGGCAATGAGCAGTTCTTC. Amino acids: CASSLVGRGNEQFF. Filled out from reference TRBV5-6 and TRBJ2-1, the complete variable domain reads DAGVTQSPTHLIKTRGQQVTLRCSPKSGHDTVSWYQQALGQGPQFIFQYYEEEERQRGNFPDRFSGHQFPNYSSELNVNALLLGDSALYLCASSLVGRGNEQFFGPGTRLTVL.

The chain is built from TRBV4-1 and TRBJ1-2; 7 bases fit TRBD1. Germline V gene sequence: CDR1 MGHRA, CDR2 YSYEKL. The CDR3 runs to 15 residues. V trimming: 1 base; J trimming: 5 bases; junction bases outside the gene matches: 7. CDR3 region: CASSQARGIGYGYTF. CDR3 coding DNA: TGCGCCAGCAGCCAAGCCAGGGGGATCGGTTATGGCTACACCTTC.

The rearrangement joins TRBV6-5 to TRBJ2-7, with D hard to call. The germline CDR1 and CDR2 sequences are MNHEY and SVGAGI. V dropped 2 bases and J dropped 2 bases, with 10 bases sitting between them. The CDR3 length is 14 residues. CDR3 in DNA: TGTGCCAGCAGTTACAACCGGCGTCCCTACGAGCAGTACTTC. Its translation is CASSYNRRPYEQYF.

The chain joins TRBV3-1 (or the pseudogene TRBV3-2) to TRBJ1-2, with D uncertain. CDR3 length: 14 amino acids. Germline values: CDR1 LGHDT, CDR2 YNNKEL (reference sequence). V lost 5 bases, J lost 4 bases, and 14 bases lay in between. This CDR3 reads CASSSPGRSYGYTF. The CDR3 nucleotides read TGTGCCAGCAGCTCCCCCGGCAGGTCCTATGGCTACACCTTC.

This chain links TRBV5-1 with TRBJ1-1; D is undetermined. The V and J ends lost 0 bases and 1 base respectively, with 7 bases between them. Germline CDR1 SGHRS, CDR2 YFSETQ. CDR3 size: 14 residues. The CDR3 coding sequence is TGCGCCAGCAGCTTGGGAGGTTCGAACACTGAAGCTTTCTTT. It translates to CASSLGGSNTEAFF. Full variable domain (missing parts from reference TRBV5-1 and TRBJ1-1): KAGVTQTPRYLIKTRGQQVTLSCSPISGHRSVSWYQQTPGQGLQFLFEYFSETQRNKGNFPGRFSGRQFSNSRSEMNVSTLELGDSALYLCASSLGGSNTEAFFGQGTRLTVV.

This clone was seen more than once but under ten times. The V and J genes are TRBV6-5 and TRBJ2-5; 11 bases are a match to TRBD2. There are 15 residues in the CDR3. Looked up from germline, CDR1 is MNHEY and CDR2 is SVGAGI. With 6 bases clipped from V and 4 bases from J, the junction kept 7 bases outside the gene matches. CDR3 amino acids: CASRLGLAGGETQYF. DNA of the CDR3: TGTGCCAGCAGGCTAGGGCTAGCGGGAGGAGAGACCCAGTACTTC.

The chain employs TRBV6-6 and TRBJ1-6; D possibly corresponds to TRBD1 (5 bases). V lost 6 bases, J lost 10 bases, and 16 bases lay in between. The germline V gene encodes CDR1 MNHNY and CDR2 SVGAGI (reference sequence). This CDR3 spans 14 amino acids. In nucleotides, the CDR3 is TGTGCCAGCAGGACGGGGGGGAGGAGGTCACCCCTCCACTTT. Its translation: CASRTGGRRSPLHF.